Listed below are T cell receptor beta chains from one sample, sequenced in a study of shared clonotypes between healthy human individuals. Clones were read by immunoSEQ multiplex PCR, and TCRdb kept only the in-frame ones, dropping some. This sample carries hundreds of thousands of clones, roughly 96% of them seen once, and the ten largest clones take about 0.11%. Source material: naive CD8+ T cells sorted from blood. The receptor set was obtained from a woman in her thirties in good health. CDR3s include the opening cysteine and the closing phenylalanine or tryptophan. The order of the fields is clone size, J gene, D gene, V gene, CDR3 protein, CDR3 DNA. D genes are given only for firm matches. Expanded clones are given a class, and other clones once, few, many or no size at all.

>-|TRBJ1-1|TRBD1|TRBV27
CASSPSGTASEAFF
TGTGCCAGCAGTCCATCCGGGACAGCCTCTGAAGCTTTCTTT
>-|TRBJ2-7|TRBD1|TRBV19
CASSVGQGRGYALSYEQYF
TGTGCCAGTAGTGTTGGACAGGGTCGGGGTTACGCCCTCTCCTACGAGCAGTACTTC
>-|TRBJ2-7|-|TRBV28
CASSTKVQVLSDEQYF
TGTGCCAGCAGTACCAAAGTACAGGTCTTATCGGACGAGCAGTACTTC
>-|TRBJ1-1|-|TRBV2
CASRVRPTEAFF
TGTGCCAGCAGGGTTAGGCCCACTGAAGCTTTCTTT
>-|TRBJ1-1|TRBD1|TRBV11-2
CASSQGEYRGVNTEAFF
TGTGCCAGCAGCCAAGGAGAGTACAGGGGGGTGAACACTGAAGCTTTCTTT
>-|TRBJ2-3|-|TRBV5-1
CASSSGQPTDTQYF
TGCGCCAGCAGCTCGGGACAACCCACAGATACGCAGTATTTT
>-|TRBJ1-1|-|TRBV13
CASSLGLSDTEAFF
TGTGCCAGCAGCTTAGGACTGTCGGACACTGAAGCTTTCTTT
>-|TRBJ1-1|TRBD1|TRBV4-1
CASRSGQGVSEAFF
TGCGCCAGCAGGTCGGGACAGGGAGTCTCTGAAGCTTTCTTT
>-|TRBJ2-1|TRBD2|TRBV7-9
CAGGLAGGFNEQFF
TGTGCCGGAGGTTTAGCGGGAGGATTTAATGAGCAGTTCTTC
>once|TRBJ2-2|TRBD1|TRBV25-1
CASSVTGVNTGELFF
TGTGCCAGCAGTGTGACAGGGGTGAACACCGGGGAGCTGTTTTTT
>-|TRBJ2-1|-|TRBV29-1
CSVFLGSYNEQFF
TGCAGCGTTTTCCTCGGGTCATACAATGAGCAGTTCTTC
>-|TRBJ2-7|TRBD1|TRBV7-7
CASSLGPGQGAGEQYF
TGTGCCAGCAGCTTAGGTCCTGGGCAGGGGGCGGGCGAGCAGTACTTC
>-|TRBJ2-2|-|TRBV11-2
CASSFGQGGLSGELFF
TGTGCCAGCAGCTTTGGGCAGGGGGGTCTCTCCGGGGAGCTGTTTTTT
>-|TRBJ2-3|-|TRBV6-7
CASSYFRRDTQYF
TGTGCCAGCAGTTACTTTAGGAGAGATACGCAGTATTTT
>-|TRBJ2-7|-|TRBV6-1
CASSERGSSYEQYF
TGTGCCAGCAGTGAACGAGGGAGTTCCTACGAGCAGTACTTC
>-|TRBJ2-3|TRBD2|TRBV4-1
CASSQYGLAGFTDTQYF
TGCGCCAGCAGCCAATACGGACTAGCGGGGTTCACAGATACGCAGTATTTT
>-|TRBJ2-7|-|TRBV4-1
CASSQGGLIYEQYF
TGCGCCAGCAGCCAAGGGGGACTGATATACGAGCAGTACTTC
>once|TRBJ1-4|TRBD1|TRBV10-2
CASRRQGEGANEKLFF
TGCGCCAGCCGTAGGCAGGGGGAAGGGGCTAATGAAAAACTGTTTTTT
>-|TRBJ1-2|-|TRBV10-3
CAISDGGKHLNYGYTF
TGTGCCATCAGTGATGGAGGAAAACACCTCAACTATGGCTACACCTTC
>once|TRBJ2-7|TRBD1|TRBV6-1
CASSEKGQLAYEQYF
TGTGCCAGCAGTGAAAAGGGACAGCTCGCCTACGAGCAGTACTTC
>-|TRBJ2-7|-|TRBV19
CASSPDGYEQYF
TGTGCCAGTAGTCCAGACGGCTACGAGCAGTACTTC
>once|TRBJ2-2|-|TRBV29-1
CSVIGSNTGELFF
TGCAGCGTAATCGGGAGTAACACCGGGGAGCTGTTTTTT
>once|TRBJ2-7|-|TRBV28
CASSPRQNYEQYF
TGTGCCAGCAGTCCTAGACAGAACTACGAGCAGTACTTC
>once|TRBJ1-2|TRBD1|TRBV2
CASNTGQGATGYTF
TGTGCCAGCAACACAGGACAGGGGGCTACGGGCTACACCTTC
>-|TRBJ2-7|TRBD2|TRBV7-8
CASSLEAASGIPYEQYF
TGTGCCAGCAGCTTAGAGGCGGCTAGCGGGATTCCCTACGAGCAGTACTTC
>-|TRBJ2-1|-|TRBV27
CASSLRDLYNEQFF
TGTGCCAGCAGTCTCCGGGACCTTTACAATGAGCAGTTCTTC
>-|TRBJ2-7|-|TRBV28
CASSLYGVAYEQYF
TGTGCCAGCAGTTTATATGGCGTTGCCTACGAGCAGTACTTC
>-|TRBJ2-5|TRBD2|TRBV4-1
CASSPSGTSPIWQTQYF
TGCGCCAGCAGCCCATCCGGGACTAGTCCAATTTGGCAGACCCAGTACTTC
>few|TRBJ1-5|-|TRBV19
CASSIDREQPQHF
TGTGCCAGTAGTATAGATCGGGAACAGCCCCAGCATTTT
>-|TRBJ2-7|-|TRBV29-1
CSVVIYEQYF
TGCAGCGTGGTAATCTACGAGCAGTACTTC